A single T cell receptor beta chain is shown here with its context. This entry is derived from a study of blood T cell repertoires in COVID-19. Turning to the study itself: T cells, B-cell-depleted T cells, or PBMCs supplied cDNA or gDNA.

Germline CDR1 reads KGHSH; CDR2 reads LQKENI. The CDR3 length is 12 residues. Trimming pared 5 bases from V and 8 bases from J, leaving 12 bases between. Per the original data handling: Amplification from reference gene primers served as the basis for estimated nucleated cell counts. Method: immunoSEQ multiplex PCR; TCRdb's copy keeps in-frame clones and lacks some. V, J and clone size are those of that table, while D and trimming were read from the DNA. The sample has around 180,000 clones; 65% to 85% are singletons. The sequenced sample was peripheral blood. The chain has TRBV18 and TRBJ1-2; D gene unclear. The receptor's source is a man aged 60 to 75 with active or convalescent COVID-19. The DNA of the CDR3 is TGTGCCAGCTCAAACGGGAAGTGGGGCTACACCTTC. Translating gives CASSNGKWGYTF.